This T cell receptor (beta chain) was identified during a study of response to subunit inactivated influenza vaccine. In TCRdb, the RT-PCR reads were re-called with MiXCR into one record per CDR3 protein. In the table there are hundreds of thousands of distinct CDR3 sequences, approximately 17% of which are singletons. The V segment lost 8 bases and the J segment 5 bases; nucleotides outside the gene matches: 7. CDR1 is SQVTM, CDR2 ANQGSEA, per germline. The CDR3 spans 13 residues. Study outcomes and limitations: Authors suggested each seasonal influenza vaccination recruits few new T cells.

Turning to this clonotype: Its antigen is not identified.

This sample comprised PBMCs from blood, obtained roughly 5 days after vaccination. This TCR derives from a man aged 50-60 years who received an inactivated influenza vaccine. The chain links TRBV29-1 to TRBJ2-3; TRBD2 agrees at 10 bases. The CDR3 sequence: CSLWTSGGDTQYF. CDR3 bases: TGCAGCCTATGGACTAGCGGCGGAGATACGCAGTATTTT.